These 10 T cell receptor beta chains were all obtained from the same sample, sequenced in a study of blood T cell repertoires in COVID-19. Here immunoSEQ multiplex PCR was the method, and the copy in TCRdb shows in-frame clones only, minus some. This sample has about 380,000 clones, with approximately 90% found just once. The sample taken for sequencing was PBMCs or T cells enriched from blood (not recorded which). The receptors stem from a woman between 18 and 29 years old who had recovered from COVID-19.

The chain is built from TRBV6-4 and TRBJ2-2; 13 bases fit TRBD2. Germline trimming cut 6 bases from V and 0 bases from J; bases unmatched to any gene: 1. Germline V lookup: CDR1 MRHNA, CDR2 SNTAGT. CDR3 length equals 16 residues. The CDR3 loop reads CASRLAGGPNTGELFF. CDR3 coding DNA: TGTGCCAGCAGACTAGCGGGGGGGCCGAACACCGGGGAGCTGTTTTTT.

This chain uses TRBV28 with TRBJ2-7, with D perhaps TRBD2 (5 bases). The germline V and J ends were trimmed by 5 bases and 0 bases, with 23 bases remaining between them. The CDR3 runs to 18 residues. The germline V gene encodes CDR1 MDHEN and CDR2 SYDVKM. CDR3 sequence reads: CASSPSGYHFTASYEQYF. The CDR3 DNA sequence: TGTGCCAGCAGTCCCTCGGGGTACCACTTTACCGCCTCCTACGAGCAGTACTTC.

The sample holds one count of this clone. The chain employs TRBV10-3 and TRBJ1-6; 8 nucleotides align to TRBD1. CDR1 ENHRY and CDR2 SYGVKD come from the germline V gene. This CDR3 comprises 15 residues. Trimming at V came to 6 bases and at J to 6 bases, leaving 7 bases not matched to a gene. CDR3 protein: CAISEGQESNSPLHF. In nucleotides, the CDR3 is TGTGCCATCAGCGAGGGACAGGAGAGTAATTCACCCCTCCACTTT.

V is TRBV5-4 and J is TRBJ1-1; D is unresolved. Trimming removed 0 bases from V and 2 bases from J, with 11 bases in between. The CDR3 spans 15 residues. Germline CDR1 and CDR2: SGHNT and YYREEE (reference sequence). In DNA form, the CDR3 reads TGTGCCAGCAGCTTGGTCGGTCGCGGAAACACTGAAGCTTTCTTT. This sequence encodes CASSLVGRGNTEAFF.

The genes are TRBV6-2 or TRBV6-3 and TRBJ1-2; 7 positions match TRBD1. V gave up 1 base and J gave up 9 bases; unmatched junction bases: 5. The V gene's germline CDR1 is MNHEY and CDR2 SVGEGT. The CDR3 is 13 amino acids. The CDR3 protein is CASSYFPTGSYTF. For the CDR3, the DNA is TGTGCCAGCAGTTACTTCCCGACAGGGAGCTACACCTTC.

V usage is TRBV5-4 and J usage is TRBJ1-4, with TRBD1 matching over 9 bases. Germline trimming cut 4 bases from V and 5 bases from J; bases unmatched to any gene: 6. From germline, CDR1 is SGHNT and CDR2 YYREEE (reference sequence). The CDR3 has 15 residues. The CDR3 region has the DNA TGTGCCAGCAGCATATACAGGGGGCGGAATGAAAAACTGTTTTTT. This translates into CASSIYRGRNEKLFF.

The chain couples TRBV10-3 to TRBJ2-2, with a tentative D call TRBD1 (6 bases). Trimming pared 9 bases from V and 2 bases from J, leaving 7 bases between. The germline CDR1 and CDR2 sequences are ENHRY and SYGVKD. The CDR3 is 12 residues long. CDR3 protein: CAMTGNTGELFF. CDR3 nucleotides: TGTGCCATGACAGGAAACACCGGGGAGCTGTTTTTT.

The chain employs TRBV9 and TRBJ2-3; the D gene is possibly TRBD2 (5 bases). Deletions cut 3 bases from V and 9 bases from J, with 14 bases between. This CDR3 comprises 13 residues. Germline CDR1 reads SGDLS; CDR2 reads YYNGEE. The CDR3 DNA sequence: TGTGCCAGCAGCGCCGGGGATTTAGGGACGCAGTATTTT. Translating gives CASSAGDLGTQYF.

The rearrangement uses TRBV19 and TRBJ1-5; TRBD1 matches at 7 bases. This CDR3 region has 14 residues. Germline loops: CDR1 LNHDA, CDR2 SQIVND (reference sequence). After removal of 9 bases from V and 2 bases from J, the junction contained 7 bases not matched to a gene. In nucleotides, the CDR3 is TGTGCCAGCCGACAGGGCCAGGGCAATCAGCCCCAGCATTTT. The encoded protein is CASRQGQGNQPQHF. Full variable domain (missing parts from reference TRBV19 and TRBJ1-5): DGGITQSPKYLFRKEGQNVTLSCEQNLNHDAMYWYRQDPGQGLRLIYYSQIVNDFQKGDIAEGYSVSREKKESFPLTVTSAQKNPTAFYLCASRQGQGNQPQHFGDGTRLSIL.

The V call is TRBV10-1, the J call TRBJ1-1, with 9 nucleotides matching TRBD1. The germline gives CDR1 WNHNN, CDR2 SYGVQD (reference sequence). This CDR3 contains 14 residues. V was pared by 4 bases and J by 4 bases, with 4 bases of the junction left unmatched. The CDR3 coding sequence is TGCGCCAGCAGTGCTGACAGGGGGGGCACTGAAGCTTTCTTT. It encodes CASSADRGGTEAFF.